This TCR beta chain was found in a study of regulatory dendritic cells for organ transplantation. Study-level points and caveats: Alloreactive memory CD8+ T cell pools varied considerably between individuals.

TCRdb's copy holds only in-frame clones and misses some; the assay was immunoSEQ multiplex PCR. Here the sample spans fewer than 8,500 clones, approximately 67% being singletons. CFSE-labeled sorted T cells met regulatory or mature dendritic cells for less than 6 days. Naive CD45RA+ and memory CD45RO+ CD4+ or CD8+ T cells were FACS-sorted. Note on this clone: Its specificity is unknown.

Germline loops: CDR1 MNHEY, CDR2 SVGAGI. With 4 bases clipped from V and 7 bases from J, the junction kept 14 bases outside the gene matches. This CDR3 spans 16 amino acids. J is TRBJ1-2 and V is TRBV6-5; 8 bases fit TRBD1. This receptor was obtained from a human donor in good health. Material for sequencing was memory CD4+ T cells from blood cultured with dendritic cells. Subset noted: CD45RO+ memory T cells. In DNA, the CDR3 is TGTGCCAGCAGTTCCGGATACCGCGGACAGGGACGTGGCTACACCTTC. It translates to CASSSGYRGQGRGYTF.